Reported below is one T cell receptor beta chain. The antigen remains undetermined. The quantity of total RNA per TCR library was around 3.5 ug. TCRdb re-called the 5' RACE reads, yielding one record per CDR3 amino acid sequence without DNA. The sample includes approximately 150,000 distinct CDR3 sequences. CDR1 MDHEN and CDR2 SYDVKM come from the germline V gene. The CDR3 consists of 14 residues. This specimen comes from a study of monozygotic twins with inflammatory bowel disease. General study points: In patient repertoires, differing immunosuppressive treatments may have added some variability. Repertoire similarity was not found to differ between concordant and discordant twins, possibly from limited power. IBD-affected twins scored below their healthy co-twins in TCRbeta diversity (inverse Simpson).

The receptor's source is a human donor with ulcerative colitis or Crohn's disease, or a healthy co-twin of an affected twin (not recorded which). The rearrangement uses TRBV28 and TRBJ1-5; there is no DNA to check the TCRdb D call of TRBD1. Sequencing used blood. Here the CDR3 reads CASTSGDRNQPQHF. Filled out from reference TRBV28 and TRBJ1-5, the complete variable domain reads DVKVTQSSRYLVKRTGEKVFLECVQDMDHENMFWYRQDPGLGLRLIYFSYDVKMKEKGDIPEGYSVSREKKERFSLILESASTNQTSMYLCASTSGDRNQPQHFGDGTRLSIL.